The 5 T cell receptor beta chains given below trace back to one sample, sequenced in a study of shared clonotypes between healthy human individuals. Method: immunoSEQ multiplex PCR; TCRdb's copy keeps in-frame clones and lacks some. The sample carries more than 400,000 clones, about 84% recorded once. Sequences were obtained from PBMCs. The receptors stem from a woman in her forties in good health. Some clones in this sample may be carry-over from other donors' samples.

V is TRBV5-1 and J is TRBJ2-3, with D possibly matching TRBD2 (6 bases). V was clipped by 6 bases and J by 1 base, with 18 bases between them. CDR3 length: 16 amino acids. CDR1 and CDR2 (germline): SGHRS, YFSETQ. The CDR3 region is CASTFEVSGGTDTQYF. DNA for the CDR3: TGCGCCAGCACCTTTGAGGTTTCGGGGGGCACAGATACGCAGTATTTT.

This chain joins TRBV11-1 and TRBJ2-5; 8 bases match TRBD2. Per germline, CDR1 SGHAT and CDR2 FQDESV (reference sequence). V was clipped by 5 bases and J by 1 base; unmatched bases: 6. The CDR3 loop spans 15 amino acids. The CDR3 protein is CASSTLLAAQETQYF. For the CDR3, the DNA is TGTGCCAGCAGCACGTTACTAGCGGCCCAAGAGACCCAGTACTTC.

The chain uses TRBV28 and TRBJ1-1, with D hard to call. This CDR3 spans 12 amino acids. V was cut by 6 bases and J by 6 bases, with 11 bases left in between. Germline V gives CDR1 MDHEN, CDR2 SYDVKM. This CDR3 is CASSLGVPEAFF. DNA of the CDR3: TGTGCCAGCAGCCTCGGGGTCCCTGAAGCTTTCTTT.

CDR3 protein: CASSPRGAWGYTF. The CDR3, as DNA: TGTGCCAGCAGCCCCCGGGGGGCGTGGGGCTACACCTTC. The J gene is TRBJ1-2, the V gene TRBV6-5, with a tentative D call TRBD1 (6 bases). The CDR3 covers 13 residues. V was shortened by 6 bases and J by 8 bases, with 16 bases between the two germline ends. Germline V lookup: CDR1 MNHEY, CDR2 SVGAGI.

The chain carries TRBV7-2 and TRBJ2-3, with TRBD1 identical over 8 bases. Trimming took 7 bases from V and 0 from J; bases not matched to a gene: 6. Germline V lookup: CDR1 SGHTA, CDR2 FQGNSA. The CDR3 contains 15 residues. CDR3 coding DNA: TGTGCCAGCACCTCTAGGACAGGGAGCACAGATACGCAGTATTTT. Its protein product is CASTSRTGSTDTQYF.